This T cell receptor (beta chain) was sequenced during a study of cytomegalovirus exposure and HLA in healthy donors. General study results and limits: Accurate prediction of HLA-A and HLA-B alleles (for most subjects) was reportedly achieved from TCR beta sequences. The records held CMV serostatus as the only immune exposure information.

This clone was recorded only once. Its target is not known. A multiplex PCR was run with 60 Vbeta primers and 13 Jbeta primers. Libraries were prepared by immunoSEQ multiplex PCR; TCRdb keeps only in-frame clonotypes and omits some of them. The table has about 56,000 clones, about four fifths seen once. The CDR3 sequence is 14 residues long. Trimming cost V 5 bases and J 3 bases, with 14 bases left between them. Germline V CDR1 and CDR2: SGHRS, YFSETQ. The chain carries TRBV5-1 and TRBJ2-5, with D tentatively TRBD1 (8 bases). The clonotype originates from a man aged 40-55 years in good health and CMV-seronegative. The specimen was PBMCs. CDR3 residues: CASRPTGGEETQYF. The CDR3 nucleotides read TGCGCCAGCAGACCAACAGGGGGGGAAGAGACCCAGTACTTC. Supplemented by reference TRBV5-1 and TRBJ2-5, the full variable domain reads KAGVTQTPRYLIKTRGQQVTLSCSPISGHRSVSWYQQTPGQGLQFLFEYFSETQRNKGNFPGRFSGRQFSNSRSEMNVSTLELGDSALYLCASRPTGGEETQYFGPGTRLLVL.